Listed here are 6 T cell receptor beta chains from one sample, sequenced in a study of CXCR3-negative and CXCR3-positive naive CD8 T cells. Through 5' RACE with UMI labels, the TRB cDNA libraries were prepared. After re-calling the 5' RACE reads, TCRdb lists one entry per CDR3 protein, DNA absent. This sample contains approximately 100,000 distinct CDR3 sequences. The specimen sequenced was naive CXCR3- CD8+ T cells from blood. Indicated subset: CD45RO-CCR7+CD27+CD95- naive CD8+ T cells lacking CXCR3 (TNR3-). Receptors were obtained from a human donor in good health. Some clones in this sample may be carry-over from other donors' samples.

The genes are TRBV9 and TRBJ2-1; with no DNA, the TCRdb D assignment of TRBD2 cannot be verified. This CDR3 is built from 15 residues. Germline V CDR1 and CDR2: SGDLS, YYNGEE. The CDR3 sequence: CASSVSGDTYNEQFF.

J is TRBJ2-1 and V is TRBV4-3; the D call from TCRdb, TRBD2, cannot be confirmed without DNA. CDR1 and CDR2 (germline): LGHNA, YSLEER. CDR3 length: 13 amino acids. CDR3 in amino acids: CASSQVREDEQFF.

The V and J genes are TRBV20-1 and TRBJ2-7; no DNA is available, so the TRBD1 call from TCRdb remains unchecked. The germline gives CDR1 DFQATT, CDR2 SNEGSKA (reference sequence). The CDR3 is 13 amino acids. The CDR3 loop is CSARGDSSYEQYF.

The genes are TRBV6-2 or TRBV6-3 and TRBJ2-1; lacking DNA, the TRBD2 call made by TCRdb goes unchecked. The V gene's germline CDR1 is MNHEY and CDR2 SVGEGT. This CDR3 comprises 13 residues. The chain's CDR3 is CASSGGRGNEQFF.

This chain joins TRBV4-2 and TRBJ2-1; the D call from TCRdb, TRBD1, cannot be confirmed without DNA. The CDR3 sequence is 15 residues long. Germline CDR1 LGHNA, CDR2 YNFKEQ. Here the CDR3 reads CASSNRDGGPYEQFF.

CDR3: CASSLVISFETQYF. The chain employs TRBV7-2 and TRBJ2-5. Per germline, CDR1 SGHTA and CDR2 FQGNSA. The CDR3 totals 14 residues.